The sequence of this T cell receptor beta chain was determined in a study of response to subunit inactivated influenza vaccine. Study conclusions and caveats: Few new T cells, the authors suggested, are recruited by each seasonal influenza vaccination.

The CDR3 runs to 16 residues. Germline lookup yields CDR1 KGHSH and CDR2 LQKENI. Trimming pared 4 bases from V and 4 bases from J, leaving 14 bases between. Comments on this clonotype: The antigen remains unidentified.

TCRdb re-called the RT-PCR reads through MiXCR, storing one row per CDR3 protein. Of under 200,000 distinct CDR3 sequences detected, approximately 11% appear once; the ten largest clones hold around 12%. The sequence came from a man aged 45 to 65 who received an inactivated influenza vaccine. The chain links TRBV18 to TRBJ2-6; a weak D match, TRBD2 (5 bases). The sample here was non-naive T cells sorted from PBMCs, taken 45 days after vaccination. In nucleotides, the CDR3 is TGTGCCAGCTCACGGGGAGAATACCCCGGGGCCAACGTCCTGACTTTC. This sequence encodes CASSRGEYPGANVLTF.